This is a list of T cell receptor beta chains from one sample in a study of control samples from healthy donors and cancer patients. Measured with immunoSEQ multiplex PCR; TCRdb has only the in-frame clones, and not every one. The data hold roughly 93,000 clones, with less than 90% observed a single time. Sequencing was done on a sample of PBMCs. These receptors were obtained from a woman between 50 and 59 years old with colorectal cancer. CDR3s include the opening cysteine and the closing phenylalanine or tryptophan. D genes are given only for firm matches. The size of a clone is reported for some rows only, either as once, few or many, or as a class for expanded clones.

d_call: -; j_call: TRBJ1-6; clone_size: -; v_call: TRBV3-1/TRBV3-2; cdr3_nt: TGTGCCAGCAGCTACAACACCCCGGGACAAGGCGAAGCTTTGTATTCACCCCTCCACTTT; cdr3_aa: CASSYNTPGQGEALYSPLHF
d_call: TRBD1; j_call: TRBJ2-5; clone_size: few; v_call: TRBV27; cdr3_nt: TGTGCCAGCAGCCCGTTAGTGGACAGGGCCCAAGAGACCCAGTACTTC; cdr3_aa: CASSPLVDRAQETQYF
d_call: TRBD1; j_call: TRBJ2-1; clone_size: once; v_call: TRBV3-1/TRBV3-2; cdr3_nt: TGTGCCAGCAGCCCAATAAGGGGACAGGGGGCGATAAATGAGCAGTTCTTC; cdr3_aa: CASSPIRGQGAINEQFF
d_call: -; j_call: TRBJ2-6; clone_size: -; v_call: TRBV6-1; cdr3_nt: TGTGCCAGCAGTGAAGCGGGGGGAACTGGGGCCAACGTCCTGACTTTC; cdr3_aa: CASSEAGGTGANVLTF
d_call: -; j_call: TRBJ1-6; clone_size: -; v_call: TRBV12-5; cdr3_nt: TGTGCTAGTGGTCCGGGGGGCCAGGGAAGCTCACCCCTCCACTTT; cdr3_aa: CASGPGGQGSSPLHF
d_call: TRBD1; j_call: TRBJ2-2; clone_size: -; v_call: TRBV5-4; cdr3_nt: TGTGCCAGCAGCTCGGGGAGACAGGGGAACACCGGGGAGCTGTTTTTT; cdr3_aa: CASSSGRQGNTGELFF
d_call: TRBD1; j_call: TRBJ1-3; clone_size: -; v_call: TRBV6-5; cdr3_nt: TGTGCCAGCAGCCAAACAGGGGCTAGTGGAAACACCATATATTTT; cdr3_aa: CASSQTGASGNTIYF
d_call: -; j_call: TRBJ1-1; clone_size: -; v_call: TRBV6-2/TRBV6-3; cdr3_nt: TGTGCCAGCAGTTACGACCAGGGGCGCACTGAAGCTTTCTTT; cdr3_aa: CASSYDQGRTEAFF
d_call: -; j_call: TRBJ2-1; clone_size: -; v_call: TRBV4-3; cdr3_nt: TGCGCCAGCAGCCAAGATGGGGGGAAGTACAATGAGCAGTTCTTC; cdr3_aa: CASSQDGGKYNEQFF
d_call: -; j_call: TRBJ1-1; clone_size: -; v_call: TRBV6-5; cdr3_nt: TGTGCCAGCAGCCGGGATAGGGGGGGTGAGACTGAAGCTTTCTTT; cdr3_aa: CASSRDRGGETEAFF
d_call: -; j_call: TRBJ1-4; clone_size: -; v_call: TRBV9; cdr3_nt: TGTGCCAGCAGCGATCCTATTACAGGGACTCGGGGTGAAAAACTGTTTTTT; cdr3_aa: CASSDPITGTRGEKLFF
d_call: TRBD1; j_call: TRBJ1-5; clone_size: -; v_call: TRBV19; cdr3_nt: TGTGCCACCTCTCATGGACAGGGTTCCCAGCCCCAGCATTTT; cdr3_aa: CATSHGQGSQPQHF
d_call: -; j_call: TRBJ2-3; clone_size: -; v_call: TRBV18; cdr3_nt: TGTGCCAGCTCACCACGCAAGGGTGACACAGATACGCAGTATTTT; cdr3_aa: CASSPRKGDTDTQYF
d_call: -; j_call: TRBJ1-1; clone_size: -; v_call: TRBV5-1; cdr3_nt: TGCGCCAGCAGCTTGGACGGCTCCGGCTACACTGAAGCTTTCTTT; cdr3_aa: CASSLDGSGYTEAFF
d_call: -; j_call: TRBJ2-5; clone_size: -; v_call: TRBV6-2/TRBV6-3; cdr3_nt: TGTGCCAGCAGTCTCGTGGGGGCGGCACAAGAGACCCAGTACTTC; cdr3_aa: CASSLVGAAQETQYF
d_call: TRBD1; j_call: TRBJ2-1; clone_size: -; v_call: TRBV6-4; cdr3_nt: TGTGCCAGCAGTGTACAGGGGGCCTATGATGAGCAGTTCTTC; cdr3_aa: CASSVQGAYDEQFF
d_call: -; j_call: TRBJ1-4; clone_size: -; v_call: TRBV28; cdr3_nt: TGTGCCAGCGCCGGGGGAGGGCTAATAACTAATGAAAAACTGTTTTTT; cdr3_aa: CASAGGGLITNEKLFF
d_call: -; j_call: TRBJ2-5; clone_size: few; v_call: TRBV29-1; cdr3_nt: TGCAGCGTTGTAGGGATGGGTCAAGAGACCCAGTACTTC; cdr3_aa: CSVVGMGQETQYF
d_call: -; j_call: TRBJ2-4; clone_size: few; v_call: TRBV6-1; cdr3_nt: TGTGCCAGCAGTGATATCCCGTCGGTGGCCAAAAACATTCAGTACTTC; cdr3_aa: CASSDIPSVAKNIQYF
d_call: TRBD2; j_call: TRBJ2-1; clone_size: -; v_call: TRBV5-8; cdr3_nt: TGTGCCAGCAGCTTGTCGGTTAGGGCGGGGGACAATGAGCAGTTCTTC; cdr3_aa: CASSLSVRAGDNEQFF
d_call: -; j_call: TRBJ2-1; clone_size: -; v_call: TRBV21-1; cdr3_nt: TGTGCCAGCAGCACGGGGGTTAGCTCCTACAATGAGCAGTTCTTC; cdr3_aa: CASSTGVSSYNEQFF
d_call: -; j_call: TRBJ1-1; clone_size: -; v_call: TRBV18; cdr3_nt: TGTGCCAGCTCAAGGGACGTAACTGGGGACACTGAAGCTTTCTTT; cdr3_aa: CASSRDVTGDTEAFF
d_call: TRBD2; j_call: TRBJ2-3; clone_size: -; v_call: TRBV7-6; cdr3_nt: TGTGCCAGCAGCTTAGTCGCTGGCGGGGGGACAGATACGCAGTATTTT; cdr3_aa: CASSLVAGGGTDTQYF
d_call: -; j_call: TRBJ2-1; clone_size: once; v_call: TRBV7-2; cdr3_nt: TGTGCCAGCAGCTTAATCAGCTCTAATGAGCAGTTCTTC; cdr3_aa: CASSLISSNEQFF
d_call: -; j_call: TRBJ1-1; clone_size: -; v_call: TRBV5-6; cdr3_nt: TGTGCCAGCAGCTCCCCGGCGGGGGGAGCTTTCTTT; cdr3_aa: CASSSPAGGAFF
d_call: -; j_call: TRBJ1-2; clone_size: -; v_call: TRBV10-3; cdr3_nt: TGTGCCATCAGTGAGGGGGGAGGCTACACCTTC; cdr3_aa: CAISEGGGYTF
d_call: TRBD2; j_call: TRBJ2-1; clone_size: -; v_call: TRBV6-2/TRBV6-3; cdr3_nt: TGTGCCAGCAGTTATAGCAGCGGGGGCTACAATGAGCAGTTCTTC; cdr3_aa: CASSYSSGGYNEQFF
d_call: TRBD1; j_call: TRBJ1-5; clone_size: -; v_call: TRBV6-4; cdr3_nt: TGTGCCAGCAGAAGGACAGGGGATAGCAATCAGCCCCAGCATTTT; cdr3_aa: CASRRTGDSNQPQHF
d_call: -; j_call: TRBJ2-3; clone_size: -; v_call: TRBV5-6; cdr3_nt: TGTGCCAGCAGCTTGGGCCGCACAGATACGCAGTATTTT; cdr3_aa: CASSLGRTDTQYF
d_call: -; j_call: TRBJ2-3; clone_size: -; v_call: TRBV9; cdr3_nt: TGTGCCAGCAGCGTAGGCCCCTCTAGCACAGATACGCAGTATTTT; cdr3_aa: CASSVGPSSTDTQYF
d_call: -; j_call: TRBJ1-6; clone_size: -; v_call: TRBV28; cdr3_nt: TGTGCCAGCACCTCACCCCAGGGAGCGAATTCACCCCTCCACTTT; cdr3_aa: CASTSPQGANSPLHF
d_call: -; j_call: TRBJ1-1; clone_size: once; v_call: TRBV30; cdr3_nt: TGTGCCTGGAGTTTCGGGACCTGGAACACTGAAGCTTTCTTT; cdr3_aa: CAWSFGTWNTEAFF
d_call: -; j_call: TRBJ2-5; clone_size: -; v_call: TRBV7-2; cdr3_nt: TGTGCCAGCAAGGGCCAAGAGACCCAGTACTTC; cdr3_aa: CASKGQETQYF
d_call: -; j_call: TRBJ2-6; clone_size: -; v_call: TRBV2; cdr3_nt: TGTGCCAGCAGTGGGGACGGTCCTGGGGCCAACGTCCTGACTTTC; cdr3_aa: CASSGDGPGANVLTF
d_call: TRBD1; j_call: TRBJ2-5; clone_size: -; v_call: TRBV30; cdr3_nt: TGTGCCTGGACCGAGGCCGGGACAGGAGGCGGGAAGACCCAGTACTTC; cdr3_aa: CAWTEAGTGGGKTQYF
d_call: TRBD1; j_call: TRBJ1-1; clone_size: -; v_call: TRBV6-1; cdr3_nt: TGTGCCAGCAGTGACGACAGGGGTAAAGCTTTCTTT; cdr3_aa: CASSDDRGKAFF
d_call: -; j_call: TRBJ1-1; clone_size: -; v_call: TRBV2; cdr3_nt: TGTGCCAGCAGTGAATGGGAAGCTTTCTTT; cdr3_aa: CASSEWEAFF
d_call: -; j_call: TRBJ1-3; clone_size: -; v_call: TRBV5-1; cdr3_nt: TGCGCCAGCAGCTCCGGGACCGCTGACTCTGGAAACACCATATATTTT; cdr3_aa: CASSSGTADSGNTIYF
d_call: TRBD2; j_call: TRBJ2-5; clone_size: -; v_call: TRBV3-1/TRBV3-2; cdr3_nt: TGTGCCAGCAGCCAAGATCTTAGCGGGGGGGTGGAGGAGACCCAGTACTTC; cdr3_aa: CASSQDLSGGVEETQYF